A single sample is the source of the 8 T cell receptor beta chains below, sequenced in a study of blood T cells in healthy people across ages. Together with a sample-barcoded 5' primer, a J-beta primer mix was included in a second PCR lasting roughly 6 to 12 cycles. MiXCR, run by TCRdb on the 5' RACE reads, gives a single entry per CDR3 protein. The data hold 580,000 or so distinct CDR3 sequences, with more than 45% observed a single time. The sample consisted of blood. The source of these receptors is a man older than 75 in good health.

The J gene is TRBJ2-3, the V gene TRBV4-2; D ambiguous. CDR3 length: 21 residues. Germline-derived CDR1 and CDR2 are LGHNA and YNFKEQ. V was pared by 2 bases and J by 0 bases, with 27 bases between. This CDR3 is CASSQPEGPERGKYSTDTQYF. Written as DNA, the CDR3 is TGTGCCAGCAGCCAACCTGAAGGGCCCGAACGAGGCAAATATAGCACAGATACGCAGTATTTT.

This chain links TRBV3-1 with TRBJ2-7; TRBD2 matches 12 bases. The CDR3 is 16 amino acids. Germline lookup yields CDR1 LGHDT and CDR2 YNNKEL (reference sequence). Trimming at V came to 0 bases and at J to 6 bases, leaving 6 bases not matched to a gene. The CDR3 DNA follows: TGTGCCAGCAGCCAAGATAGGACTAGCGGGGCGGGCGAGCAGTACTTC. This translates into CASSQDRTSGAGEQYF.

The genes are TRBV7-2 and TRBJ2-7, with D possibly TRBD1 on 5 matching bases. This CDR3 spans 15 amino acids. Deletions cut 0 bases from V and 1 base from J, with 10 bases between. Per germline, CDR1 SGHTA and CDR2 FQGNSA. The CDR3 DNA sequence: TGTGCCAGCAGCTTAGCGGCAGGGATTTCCTACGAGCAGTACTTC. It codes for CASSLAAGISYEQYF. The complete variable domain, with remaining parts taken from reference TRBV7-2 and TRBJ2-7, reads GAGVSQSPSNKVTEKGKDVELRCDPISGHTALYWYRQSLGQGLEFLIYFQGNSAPDKSGLPSDRFSAERTGGSVSTLTIQRTQQEDSAVYLCASSLAAGISYEQYFGPGTRLTVT.

This chain uses TRBV4-2 with TRBJ2-3; the D gene is possibly TRBD1 (6 bases). Germline-derived CDR1 and CDR2 are LGHNA and YNFKEQ. Deletions cut 2 bases from V and 6 bases from J, with 12 bases between. The CDR3 totals 14 residues. This chain's CDR3 is CASSQLGHADTQYF. The DNA for the CDR3 is TGTGCCAGCAGCCAACTGGGACACGCGGATACGCAGTATTTT.

The chain uses TRBV18 and TRBJ2-3; a weak D match, TRBD2 (6 bases). Germline CDR1 and CDR2: KGHSH and LQKENI. Trimming cost V 0 bases and J 4 bases, with 14 bases left between them. This CDR3 has 16 amino acids. CDR3 region: CASSPPSGGYADTQYF. CDR3 DNA sequence: TGTGCCAGCTCACCACCATCCGGAGGGTACGCAGATACGCAGTATTTT.

V and J are TRBV20-1 and TRBJ1-5; 9 positions agree with TRBD1. CDR3 size: 17 residues. The germline V gene has CDR1 DFQATT and CDR2 SNEGSKA (reference sequence). V shed 3 bases, J shed 2 bases, and the junction held 11 bases outside the gene matches. The CDR3 DNA is TGCAGTGCTAGGGACAAACAGGGGGCTGGTGGCAATCAGCCCCAGCATTTT. This encodes CSARDKQGAGGNQPQHF.

The chain joins TRBV6-1 to TRBJ1-5; D remains unclear. Germline V lookup: CDR1 MNHNS, CDR2 SASEGT. Trimming took 0 bases from V and 1 from J, leaving 13 bases between them. There are 17 residues in the CDR3. This CDR3 reads CASSEAPLGKSNQPQHF. The CDR3 coding sequence is TGTGCCAGCAGTGAAGCTCCGCTGGGAAAGAGCAATCAGCCCCAGCATTTT.

This clonotype showed up just a few times. The chain carries TRBV20-1 and TRBJ2-5; D tentatively reads TRBD1 or TRBD2 (6 bases each). The germline gives CDR1 DFQATT, CDR2 SNEGSKA (reference sequence). V lost 4 bases and J lost 6, with 18 bases in between. This CDR3 has 14 residues. CDR3 nucleotide sequence: TGCAGTGCTACACCGGGACTGGGGGCGCAGACCCAGTACTTC. This sequence encodes CSATPGLGAQTQYF.